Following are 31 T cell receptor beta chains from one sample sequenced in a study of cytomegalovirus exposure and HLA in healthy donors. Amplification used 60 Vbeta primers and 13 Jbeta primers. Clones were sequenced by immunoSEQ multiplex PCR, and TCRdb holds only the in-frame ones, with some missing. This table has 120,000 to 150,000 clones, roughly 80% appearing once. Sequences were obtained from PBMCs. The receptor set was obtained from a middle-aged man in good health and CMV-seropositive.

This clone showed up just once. The DNA for the CDR3 is TGTGCCAGCAGCCTCCGGGGAGTAAAGCGGTCCGAGCAGTACTTC. This gives the protein CASSLRGVKRSEQYF. V usage is TRBV13 and J usage is TRBJ2-7, with a possible D match to TRBD2 (5 bases). V lost 5 bases and J 6 bases, leaving 20 bases between the germline ends. The CDR3 covers 15 residues. The germline gives CDR1 PRHDT, CDR2 FYEKMQ (reference sequence).

CDR3 protein: CASTLVVGASNYGYTF. The CDR3 bases are TGTGCCAGTACCCTCGTGGTCGGAGCGTCTAACTATGGCTACACCTTC. The rearrangement joins TRBV19 to TRBJ1-2; D is unclear. The CDR3 loop spans 16 amino acids. Germline V lookup: CDR1 LNHDA, CDR2 SQIVND (reference sequence). Trimming took off 7 bases at V and 0 bases at J, with 18 bases between the two ends.

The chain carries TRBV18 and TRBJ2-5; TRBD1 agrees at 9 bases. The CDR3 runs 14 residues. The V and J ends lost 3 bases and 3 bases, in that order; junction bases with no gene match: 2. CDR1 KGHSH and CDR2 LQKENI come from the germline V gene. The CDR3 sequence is CASSPGQGKETQYF. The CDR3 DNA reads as TGTGCCAGCTCACCGGGACAGGGAAAAGAGACCCAGTACTTC.

The CDR3 DNA sequence: TGTGCCAGCAGCCAAGATGATTTTCAGACAGGGTTCCGGGCAGATACGCAGTATTTT. It specifies CASSQDDFQTGFRADTQYF. The genes are TRBV14 and TRBJ2-3; TRBD1 agrees at 7 bases. V lost 0 bases and J lost 4; bases outside the gene matches: 16. The germline V gene has CDR1 SGHDN and CDR2 FVKESK. The CDR3 is 19 residues long. Combining the CDR3 with reference TRBV14 and TRBJ2-3 gives the whole variable domain EAGVTQFPSHSVIEKGQTVTLRCDPISGHDNLYWYRRVMGKEIKFLLHFVKESKQDESGMPNNRFLAERTGGTYSTLKVQPAELEDSGVYFCASSQDDFQTGFRADTQYFGPGTRLTVL.

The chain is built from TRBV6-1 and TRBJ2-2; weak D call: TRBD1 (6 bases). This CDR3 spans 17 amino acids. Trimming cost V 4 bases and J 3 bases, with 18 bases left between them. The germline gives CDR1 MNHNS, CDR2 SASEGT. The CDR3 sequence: CASSASSGVAYTGELFF. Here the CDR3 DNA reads TGTGCCAGCAGTGCTTCTTCAGGGGTGGCTTACACCGGGGAGCTGTTTTTT.

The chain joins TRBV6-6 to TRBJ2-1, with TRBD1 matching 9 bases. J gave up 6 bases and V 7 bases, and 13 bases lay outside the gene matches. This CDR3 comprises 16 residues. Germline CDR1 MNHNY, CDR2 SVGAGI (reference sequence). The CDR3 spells CASIPMPGQGPNEQFF. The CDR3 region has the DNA TGTGCCAGCATCCCTATGCCGGGACAGGGCCCCAATGAGCAGTTCTTC.

CDR3 region: CASSPPTGRVPEAFF. Written as DNA, the CDR3 is TGTGCCAGCAGCCCGCCGACAGGGAGAGTTCCTGAAGCTTTCTTT. The chain carries TRBV7-2 and TRBJ1-1, with 7 positions matching TRBD1. CDR1 and CDR2 (germline): SGHTA, FQGNSA. V was pared by 5 bases and J by 6 bases, with 12 bases of the junction left unmatched. This CDR3 comprises 15 residues.

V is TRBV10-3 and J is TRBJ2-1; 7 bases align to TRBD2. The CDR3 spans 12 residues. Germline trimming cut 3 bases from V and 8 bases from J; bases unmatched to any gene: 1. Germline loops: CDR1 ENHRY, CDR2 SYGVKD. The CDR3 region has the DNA TGTGCCATCAGTGACCGGGGGGATGAGCAGTTCTTC. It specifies CAISDRGDEQFF.

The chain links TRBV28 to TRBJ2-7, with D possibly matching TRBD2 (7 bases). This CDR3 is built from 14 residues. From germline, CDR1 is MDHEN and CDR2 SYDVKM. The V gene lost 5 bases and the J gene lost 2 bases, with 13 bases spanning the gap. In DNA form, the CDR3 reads TGTGCCAGCAGTGGGGAAGGGGGGGCCTACGAGCAGTACTTC. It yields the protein CASSGEGGAYEQYF.

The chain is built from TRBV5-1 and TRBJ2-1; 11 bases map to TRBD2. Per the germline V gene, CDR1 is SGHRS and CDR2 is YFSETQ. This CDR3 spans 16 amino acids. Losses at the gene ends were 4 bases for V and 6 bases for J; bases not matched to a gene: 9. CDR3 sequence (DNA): TGCGCCAGCAGCATGGGACTAGCGGTTAGTTTCAATGAGCAGTTCTTC. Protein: CASSMGLAVSFNEQFF. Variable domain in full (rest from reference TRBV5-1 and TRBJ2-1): KAGVTQTPRYLIKTRGQQVTLSCSPISGHRSVSWYQQTPGQGLQFLFEYFSETQRNKGNFPGRFSGRQFSNSRSEMNVSTLELGDSALYLCASSMGLAVSFNEQFFGPGTRLTVL.

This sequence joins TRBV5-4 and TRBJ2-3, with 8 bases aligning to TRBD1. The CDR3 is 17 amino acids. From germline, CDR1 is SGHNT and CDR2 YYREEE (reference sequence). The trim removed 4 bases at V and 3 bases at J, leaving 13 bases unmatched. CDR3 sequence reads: CASSRGARQGATDTQYF. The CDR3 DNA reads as TGTGCCAGCAGCCGCGGGGCGCGTCAGGGGGCGACAGATACGCAGTATTTT.

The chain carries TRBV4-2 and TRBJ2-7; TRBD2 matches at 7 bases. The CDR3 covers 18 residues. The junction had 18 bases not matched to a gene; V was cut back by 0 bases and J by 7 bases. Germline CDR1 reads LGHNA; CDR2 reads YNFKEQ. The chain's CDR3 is CASSQDRIAAAGTSEQYF. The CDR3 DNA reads TGTGCCAGCAGCCAAGACCGCATTGCAGCAGCGGGGACGTCTGAGCAGTACTTC.

As DNA, the CDR3 is TGCAGCGAGCGGACAGGGGGAAGCACAGATACGCAGTATTTT. It encodes CSERTGGSTDTQYF. V and J are TRBV29-1 and TRBJ2-3; 10 nucleotides line up with TRBD1. The V gene's germline CDR1 is SQVTM and CDR2 ANQGSEA. This CDR3 is built from 14 residues. The V segment lost 7 bases and the J segment 0 bases; nucleotides outside the gene matches: 4.

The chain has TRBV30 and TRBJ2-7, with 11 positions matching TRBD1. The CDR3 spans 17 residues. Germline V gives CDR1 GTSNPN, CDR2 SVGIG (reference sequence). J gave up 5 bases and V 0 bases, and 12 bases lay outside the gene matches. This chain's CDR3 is CAWSVLWLGTGGNEQYF. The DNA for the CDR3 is TGTGCCTGGAGTGTACTTTGGTTAGGGACAGGGGGAAACGAGCAGTACTTC.

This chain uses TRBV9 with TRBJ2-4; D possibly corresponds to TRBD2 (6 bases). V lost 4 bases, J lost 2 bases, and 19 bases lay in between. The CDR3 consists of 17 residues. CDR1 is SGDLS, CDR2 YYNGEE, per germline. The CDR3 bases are TGTGCCAGCAGCCCCCGACCGGGACTTTCAACCAAAAACATTCAGTACTTC. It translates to CASSPRPGLSTKNIQYF.

The chain's CDR3 is CASSRLNEKLFF. The CDR3 region has the DNA TGTGCCAGCAGTCGACTAAATGAAAAACTGTTTTTT. The genes are TRBV6-5 and TRBJ1-4; D remains unclear. The CDR3 spans 12 residues. Deletions cut 5 bases from V and 5 bases from J, with 6 bases between. Germline-derived CDR1 and CDR2 are MNHEY and SVGAGI.

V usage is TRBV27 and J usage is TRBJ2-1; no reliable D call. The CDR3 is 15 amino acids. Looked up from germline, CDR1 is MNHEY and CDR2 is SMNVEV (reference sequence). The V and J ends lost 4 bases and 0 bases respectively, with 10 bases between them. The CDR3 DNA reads TGTGCCAGCAGTTATGGCGGCAGCTCCTACAATGAGCAGTTCTTC. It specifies CASSYGGSSYNEQFF.

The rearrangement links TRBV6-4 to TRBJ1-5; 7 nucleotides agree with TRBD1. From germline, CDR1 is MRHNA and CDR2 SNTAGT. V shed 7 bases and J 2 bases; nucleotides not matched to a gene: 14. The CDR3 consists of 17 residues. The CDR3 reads CASMPARSDRGNQPQHF. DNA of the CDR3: TGTGCCAGCATGCCCGCTAGGTCCGACAGGGGCAATCAGCCCCAGCATTTT.

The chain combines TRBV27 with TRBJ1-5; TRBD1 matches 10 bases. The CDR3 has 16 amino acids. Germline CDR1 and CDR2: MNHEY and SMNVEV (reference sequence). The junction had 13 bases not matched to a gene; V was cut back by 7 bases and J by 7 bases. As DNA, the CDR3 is TGTGCCAGCACCCTACATGGGGACAGGGGATCCCAGCCCCAGCATTTT. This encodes CASTLHGDRGSQPQHF.

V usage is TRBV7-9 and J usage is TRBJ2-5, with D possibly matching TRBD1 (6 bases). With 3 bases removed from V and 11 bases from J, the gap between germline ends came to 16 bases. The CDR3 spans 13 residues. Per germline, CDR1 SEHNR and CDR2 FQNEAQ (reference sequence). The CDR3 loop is CASSFLQGWEQYF. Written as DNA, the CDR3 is TGTGCCAGCAGCTTTTTACAGGGTTGGGAGCAGTACTTC.

As DNA, the CDR3 is TGTGCCAGCAGTTACTCGGGGGGGGTGCGTGGCTACACCTTC. Its protein is CASSYSGGVRGYTF. The J gene is TRBJ1-2, the V gene TRBV6-5; D possibly corresponds to TRBD1 (5 bases). Germline V lookup: CDR1 MNHEY, CDR2 SVGAGI. V was shortened by 0 bases and J by 7 bases, with 12 bases between the two germline ends. This CDR3 region has 14 residues.

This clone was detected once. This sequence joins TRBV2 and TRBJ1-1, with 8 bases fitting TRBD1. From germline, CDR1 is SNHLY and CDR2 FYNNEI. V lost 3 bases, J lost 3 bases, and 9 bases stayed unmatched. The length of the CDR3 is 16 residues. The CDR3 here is CASSDRGPSTHTEAFF. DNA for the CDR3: TGTGCCAGCAGTGACAGGGGGCCCTCGACCCACACTGAAGCTTTCTTT.

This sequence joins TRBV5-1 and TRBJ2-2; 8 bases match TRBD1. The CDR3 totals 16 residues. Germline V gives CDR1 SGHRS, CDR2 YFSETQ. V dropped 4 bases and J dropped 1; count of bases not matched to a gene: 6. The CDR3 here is CASSRQGPENTGELFF. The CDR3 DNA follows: TGCGCCAGCAGCAGACAGGGGCCCGAGAACACCGGGGAGCTGTTTTTT.

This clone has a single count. As DNA, the CDR3 is TGTGCCAGCCGACTACTGTACGAGCAGTACTTC. It yields the protein CASRLLYEQYF. This chain connects TRBV6-5 to TRBJ2-7, with D possibly TRBD2 on 5 matching bases. The length of the CDR3 is 11 residues. CDR1 is MNHEY and CDR2 is SVGAGI in the germline V gene. The V end was cut by 8 bases, the J end by 4 bases, with 9 bases between.

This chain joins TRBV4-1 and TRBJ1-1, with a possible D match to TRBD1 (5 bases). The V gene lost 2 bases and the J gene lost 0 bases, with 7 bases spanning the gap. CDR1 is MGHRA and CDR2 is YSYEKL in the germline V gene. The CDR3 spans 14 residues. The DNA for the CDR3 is TGCGCCAGCAGCCAACAGGGATTGAACACTGAAGCTTTCTTT. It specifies CASSQQGLNTEAFF.

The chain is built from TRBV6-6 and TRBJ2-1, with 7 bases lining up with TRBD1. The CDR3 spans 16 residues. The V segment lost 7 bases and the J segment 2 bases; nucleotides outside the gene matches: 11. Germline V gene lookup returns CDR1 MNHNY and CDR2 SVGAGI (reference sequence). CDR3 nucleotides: TGTGCCAGCACCCCCAGAGGACAGGCAACCTACAATGAGCAGTTCTTC. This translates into CASTPRGQATYNEQFF.

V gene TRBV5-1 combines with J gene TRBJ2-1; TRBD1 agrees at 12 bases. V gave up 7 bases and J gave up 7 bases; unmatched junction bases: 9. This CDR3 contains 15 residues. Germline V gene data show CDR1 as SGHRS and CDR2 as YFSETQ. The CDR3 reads CASGPGTGGRNEQFF. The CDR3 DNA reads TGCGCCAGCGGGCCCGGGACAGGGGGCAGGAATGAGCAGTTCTTC.

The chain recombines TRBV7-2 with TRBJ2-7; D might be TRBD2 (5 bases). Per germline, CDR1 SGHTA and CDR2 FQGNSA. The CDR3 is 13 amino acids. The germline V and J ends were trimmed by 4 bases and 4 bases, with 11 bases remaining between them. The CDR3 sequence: CASSSRLAYEQYF. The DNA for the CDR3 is TGTGCCAGCAGCTCGCGTCTAGCATACGAGCAGTACTTC.

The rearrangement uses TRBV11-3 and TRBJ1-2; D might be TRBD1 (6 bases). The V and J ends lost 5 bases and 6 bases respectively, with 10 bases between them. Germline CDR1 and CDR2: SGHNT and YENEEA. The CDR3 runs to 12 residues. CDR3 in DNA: TGTGCCAGCAGCCAAGACAGGAATGGCTACACCTTC. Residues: CASSQDRNGYTF.

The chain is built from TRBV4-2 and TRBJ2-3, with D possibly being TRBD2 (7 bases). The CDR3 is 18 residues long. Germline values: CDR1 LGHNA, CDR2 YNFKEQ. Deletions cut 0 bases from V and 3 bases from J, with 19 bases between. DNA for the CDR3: TGTGCCAGCAGCCAAGATTGGTATGGGGGGGCAGTTACAGATACGCAGTATTTT. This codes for CASSQDWYGGAVTDTQYF.

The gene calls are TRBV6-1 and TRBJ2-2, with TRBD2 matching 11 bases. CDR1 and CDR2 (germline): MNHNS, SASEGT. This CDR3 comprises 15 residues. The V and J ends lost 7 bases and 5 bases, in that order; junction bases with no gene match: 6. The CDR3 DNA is TGTGCCAGCATGTTAGTAGCGGGGGGGACCGGGGAGCTGTTTTTT. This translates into CASMLVAGGTGELFF.